The sequence of this TCR beta chain was determined in a study of monozygotic twins with inflammatory bowel disease. The quantity of total RNA per TCR library was about 3,300 ng. From the 5' RACE reads, TCRdb lists one entry per CDR3 protein and no DNA. The listing contains about 210,000 distinct CDR3 sequences. The origin of this receptor is a human donor with ulcerative colitis or Crohn's disease, or a healthy co-twin of an affected twin (not recorded which). Material: blood.

The CDR3 loop is CASMVGAGQPQHF. The chain is built from TRBV6-1 and TRBJ1-5; TCRdb proposes TRBD1, but this gene call is untestable without DNA. Germline CDR1 is MNHNS and CDR2 is SASEGT. This CDR3 has 13 residues.